The present T cell receptor beta chain was sequenced within a study of identical twins. Germline-derived CDR1 and CDR2 are SGHRS and YFSETQ. V was clipped by 1 base and J by 1 base; unmatched bases: 2. The CDR3 is 15 residues long. The study's findings and limits: The abundant beta clonotypes from cord blood had fewer insertions, and memory repertoires had none of this.

Comment on this clonotype: Its antigen remains unknown.

MiXCR was run by TCRdb on the 5' RACE reads, yielding one entry per CDR3 protein. This table holds about 520,000 distinct CDR3 sequences, approximately 22% found once. The sample also formed part of further work on T cells expressing NK-cell markers.

The sample was CD4+ T cells sorted from blood. The chain recombines TRBV5-1 with TRBJ1-1, with 9 bases aligning to TRBD1. The receptor was derived from a woman younger than 35 in good health. The CDR3 is CASSLPTGGNTEAFF. The CDR3 DNA follows: TGCGCCAGCAGCTTGCCGACAGGGGGGAACACTGAAGCTTTCTTT.